The rows below give T cell receptor beta chains drawn from one sample of a study of T cells in Graves' hyperthyroidism and ophthalmopathy. TCRdb reprocessed the multiplex PCR reads with MiXCR, giving one entry per CDR3 protein. The data contain roughly 420,000 distinct CDR3 sequences, 15% to 18% of them singletons. The material sequenced was blood. Every receptor here comes from a young woman with Graves' hyperthyroidism. The CDR3 runs from the conserved cysteine through the conserved F or W. D genes are given only for firm matches. Size is omitted from some rows. Given values are once, few, many or a class for expanded clones.

>.|few|TRBJ2-7|TRBV6-2/TRBV6-3
TGTGCCAGCAACATCCCCGGGACAAGGAGCCACGAGCAGTACTTC
CASNIPGTRSHEQYF
>TRBD2|.|TRBJ2-2|TRBV20-1
TGCAGTGCTAGGTCCAGCGGGAGCCCGAAGGGGGGGGAGCTGTTTTTT
CSARSSGSPKGGELFF
>TRBD1|many|TRBJ1-4|TRBV27
TGTGCCAGCAGTCCTTACAGGGGGGTACGGACTGAAAAACTGTTTTTT
CASSPYRGVRTEKLFF
>.|few|TRBJ1-4|TRBV2
TGTGCCAGCGACGGGACAACTAATGAAAAACTGTTTTTT
CASDGTTNEKLFF
>.|.|TRBJ2-5|TRBV2
TGTGCCAGCAGTGAAGCAGGGGGGGAAGGGACCCAGTACTTC
CASSEAGGEGTQYF
>TRBD2|many|TRBJ2-1|TRBV11-1
TGTGCCAGCAGCCTTAGCGGGGAAGAGCAGTTCTTC
CASSLSGEEQFF
>TRBD1|many|TRBJ1-2|TRBV12-3/TRBV12-4
TGTGCCAGCAGTACAGGGGGGACATATGGCTACACCTTC
CASSTGGTYGYTF
>TRBD1|many|TRBJ1-2|TRBV7-2
TGTGCCAGCAGCCTGGGACAGGGGGGGACTTATGGCTACACCTTC
CASSLGQGGTYGYTF
>.|.|TRBJ1-2|TRBV7-2
TGTGCCAGCAGCTTGGGGGGTAGTCTCTATGGCTACACCTTC
CASSLGGSLYGYTF
>.|.|TRBJ2-7|TRBV9
TGTGCCAGCAGCGCTGGACTGAGCTACGAGCAGTACTTC
CASSAGLSYEQYF